This T cell receptor (beta chain) was profiled in a study of cytomegalovirus exposure and HLA in healthy donors. Study-wide background: Both the approximately 130 validation repertoires and the roughly 700 first-cohort repertoires used the same platform, as reported by a later analysis. Regarding the study as a whole: The study flagged some 170 TCR beta chains as cytomegalovirus-associated. Clusters of TCRs from the first cohort tended to co-occur in the approximately 120 validation repertoires (as a later analysis found). The classifier was said to identify cytomegalovirus status with high specificity and sensitivity.

Here immunoSEQ multiplex PCR was the method, and the copy in TCRdb shows in-frame clones only, minus some. The table records 150,000 to 200,000 clones, roughly 80% of them present only once. The count of this clone is one. Its matching antigen is unknown. Germline V gene sequence: CDR1 SGHVS, CDR2 FNYEAQ. The CDR3 covers 15 residues. V trimming: 4 bases; J trimming: 0 bases; junction bases outside the gene matches: 3. V gene TRBV7-6 combines with J gene TRBJ2-1; 7 positions match TRBD2. The sequenced sample was PBMCs. The TCR was taken from a man under 40 in good health and CMV-seropositive. DNA for the CDR3: TGTGCCAGCAGCTATTCGGGGGGCTCCTACAATGAGCAGTTCTTC. It is translated as CASSYSGGSYNEQFF.